The next 27 T cell receptor beta chains were all read from a single sample in a study of T cells in Graves' hyperthyroidism and ophthalmopathy. There were TCR beta CDR3 regions amplified from RNA transcripts. The TCR CDR3 was amplified in a first-round RT-PCR using the HTBI primer set. TCRdb re-derived calls from the multiplex PCR reads in MiXCR, one entry per CDR3 protein. The sample includes 450,000 to 550,000 distinct CDR3 sequences, 24% of them seen just once. Specimen: blood. These receptors came from a woman in her twenties or thirties with Graves' ophthalmopathy.

This rearrangement joins TRBV29-1 to TRBJ2-7, with unresolved D. The CDR3 is 13 amino acids. V was shortened by 6 bases and J by 6 bases, with 18 bases between the two germline ends. CDR1 is SQVTM, CDR2 ANQGSEA, per germline. CDR3 loop: CSVNTDPSSEQYF. CDR3 bases: TGCAGCGTAAATACTGACCCGTCGTCCGAGCAGTACTTC.

V gene TRBV28 combines with J gene TRBJ2-7; perhaps TRBD2 as D (6 bases). Deletions cut 4 bases from V and 2 bases from J, with 15 bases between. CDR3 length: 15 amino acids. Per germline, CDR1 MDHEN and CDR2 SYDVKM. The CDR3 is CASSSHGGGTYEQYF. CDR3 nucleotide sequence: TGTGCCAGCAGTTCCCATGGCGGCGGGACCTACGAGCAGTACTTC.

This clonotype was recorded at least ten times. The CDR3 is CASSPRSGELFF. CDR3 nucleotides: TGTGCCAGCAGCCCCCGCTCCGGGGAGCTGTTTTTT. V and J are TRBV11-3 and TRBJ2-2; D gene ambiguous. Looked up from germline, CDR1 is SGHNT and CDR2 is YENEEA. Trimming cost V 5 bases and J 6 bases, with 7 bases left between them. The CDR3 runs to 12 residues.

In this sample, this clonotype turned up many times. The chain is built from TRBV6-1 and TRBJ1-2, with TRBD1 matching over 8 bases. Unmatched junction bases numbered 7, after V lost 2 bases and J lost 5 bases. This CDR3 contains 15 residues. Per germline, CDR1 MNHNS and CDR2 SASEGT. DNA for the CDR3: TGTGCCAGCAGTGAACCAGGGGGCGTCGGGTATGGCTACACCTTC. Its protein is CASSEPGGVGYGYTF.

With regard to this clonotype: Mismatch with germline at one junction end may stem from a read error. The J gene is TRBJ2-7, the V gene TRBV30, with D possibly matching TRBD2 (6 bases). Germline CDR1 and CDR2: GTSNPN and SVGIG (reference sequence). This CDR3 region has 13 residues. The CDR3 spells CAWGVGGTYEQYF. CDR3 nucleotides: TGTGCCTGGGGTGTGGGGGGAACCTACGAGCAGTACTTC.

This clonotype was observed a handful of times. The V gene is TRBV25-1, the J gene TRBJ2-2, with D unresolved. Trimming cost V 5 bases and J 5 bases, with 6 bases left between them. The CDR3 covers 12 residues. The germline CDR1 and CDR2 sequences are MGHDK and SYGVNS. The CDR3 region is CASSWSTGELFF. The CDR3 nucleotides are TGTGCCAGCAGTTGGAGTACCGGGGAGCTGTTTTTT.

This clonotype has a count of ten or more. The chain uses TRBV7-9 and TRBJ1-2; TRBD1 aligns across 8 bases. Germline-derived CDR1 and CDR2 are SEHNR and FQNEAQ (reference sequence). J lost 0 bases, V lost 5 bases, and 5 bases had no gene match. This CDR3 spans 15 amino acids. CDR3 sequence: CASSLQGDSNYGYTF. DNA for the CDR3: TGTGCCAGCAGCCTACAGGGGGACTCTAACTATGGCTACACCTTC.

This clonotype has a count of ten or more. The V and J genes are TRBV28 and TRBJ1-2; D ambiguous. Trimming left V 6 bases short and J 0 bases short, with 11 bases between. This CDR3 contains 14 residues. The germline V gene encodes CDR1 MDHEN and CDR2 SYDVKM. CDR3 DNA: TGTGCCAGCAGCCTGCTGGGAGCTAACTATGGCTACACCTTC. Translating it yields CASSLLGANYGYTF.

J is TRBJ2-5 and V is TRBV15; a possible D gene is TRBD2 (5 bases). This CDR3 region has 13 residues. CDR1 and CDR2 (germline): LNHNV, YYDKDF (reference sequence). Between the trimmed V and J ends, which lost 0 bases and 3 bases, there was a span of 5 bases. The CDR3 spells CATSRDSEETQYF. The CDR3 nucleotides read TGTGCCACCAGCAGAGATAGCGAAGAGACCCAGTACTTC.

This clonotype was recorded at least ten times. This chain uses TRBV11-2 with TRBJ2-7, with a possible D match to TRBD2 (6 bases). The CDR3 spans 15 residues. CDR1 is SGHAT, CDR2 FQNNGV, per germline. V was clipped by 1 base and J by 6 bases, with 16 bases between them. CDR3 protein: CASSLGPTGTSEQYF. The CDR3 region has the DNA TGTGCCAGCAGCTTAGGCCCAACCGGGACTTCCGAGCAGTACTTC.

The sample holds many counts of this clonotype. The chain uses TRBV7-2 and TRBJ1-2; TRBD1 agrees at 7 bases. CDR1 is SGHTA and CDR2 is FQGNSA in the germline V gene. The CDR3 totals 15 residues. Trimming took 1 base from V and 5 from J; bases not matched to a gene: 7. This CDR3 reads CASSLVVGTVYGYTF. The CDR3 bases are TGTGCCAGCAGCTTAGTAGTGGGGACAGTTTATGGCTACACCTTC.

As concerns this clonotype: A much larger clonotype is one base distant, so this may be a read error. The V and J genes are TRBV27 and TRBJ1-2, with D hard to call. Germline CDR1 is MNHEY and CDR2 is SMNVEV (reference sequence). There are 15 residues in the CDR3. The CDR3 region is CASSSPRGRPHGFTF. Written as DNA, the CDR3 is TGTGCCAGCAGCTCCCCTAGAGGCAGGCCCCATGGCTTCACCTTC.

The chain carries TRBV25-1 and TRBJ2-5; the match to TRBD2 covers 14 bases. This CDR3 region has 16 residues. After removal of 4 bases from V and 5 bases from J, the junction contained 6 bases not matched to a gene. Per germline, CDR1 MGHDK and CDR2 SYGVNS. The CDR3 DNA reads TGTGCCAGCAGTGGGGGACTAGCGGGGGTCGCGGAGACCCAGTACTTC. This translates into CASSGGLAGVAETQYF. The variable domain in full, with the rest retrieved from reference TRBV25-1 and TRBJ2-5, is EADIYQTPRYLVIGTGKKITLECSQTMGHDKMYWYQQDPGMELHLIHYSYGVNSTEKGDLSSESTVSRIRTEHFPLTLESARPSHTSQYLCASSGGLAGVAETQYFGPGTRLLVL.

This clonotype was counted a few times. This CDR3 is missing its conserved last phenylalanine or tryptophan, likely due to a read error. The DNA is left out, because the CDR3 cannot be placed on it with certainty; the CDR3 is given as TCRdb lists it. V is TRBV12-3 or TRBV12-4 and J is TRBJ1-1. The CDR3 spans 12 residues, counting both ends. The CDR3: CASSFMNTEACY.

The J gene is TRBJ1-6, the V gene TRBV15; possible D gene TRBD1, 5 bases. CDR1 is LNHNV and CDR2 is YYDKDF in the germline V gene (reference sequence). Trimming took off 8 bases at V and 10 bases at J, with 12 bases between the two ends. The CDR3 is 12 residues long. CDR3 bases: TGTGCCACCCAGGACACGGGATCACCCCTCCACTTT. This encodes CATQDTGSPLHF. Together with reference TRBV15 and TRBJ1-6, the CDR3 gives the full variable domain: DAMVIQNPRYQVTQFGKPVTLSCSQTLNHNVMYWYQQKSSQAPKLLFHYYDKDFNNEADTPDNFQSRRPNTSFCFLDIRSPGLGDTAMYLCATQDTGSPLHFGNGTRLTVT.

The genes are TRBV15 and TRBJ1-1, with a possible D match to TRBD1 (5 bases). The CDR3 runs to 13 residues. Germline CDR1 and CDR2: LNHNV and YYDKDF (reference sequence). V was clipped by 2 bases and J by 3 bases, with 7 bases between them. CDR3 loop: CATSRSGYTEAFF. Written as DNA, the CDR3 is TGTGCCACCAGCAGATCAGGGTACACTGAAGCTTTCTTT.

This clonotype was seen a few times. The rearrangement uses TRBV5-1 and TRBJ1-2; maybe TRBD1 (6 bases). Germline V gives CDR1 SGHRS, CDR2 YFSETQ. The CDR3 contains 14 residues. Trimming took 4 bases from V and 5 from J, leaving 15 bases between them. The CDR3: CASSVDSGAYGYTF. DNA of the CDR3: TGCGCCAGCAGCGTGGACAGTGGCGCTTATGGCTACACCTTC.

The rearrangement joins TRBV19 to TRBJ2-7; 13 nucleotides align to TRBD2. V dropped 0 bases and J dropped 2; count of bases not matched to a gene: 13. The V gene's germline CDR1 is LNHDA and CDR2 SQIVND (reference sequence). The length of the CDR3 is 20 residues. This CDR3 is CASSIDGGTSGRASPYEQYF. The CDR3 region has the DNA TGTGCCAGTAGTATAGACGGGGGCACTAGCGGGAGGGCCAGCCCCTACGAGCAGTACTTC.

This clonotype was counted at least ten times. The germline gene is not matched at one end of the junction; a read error may be the cause. The V gene is TRBV27, the J gene TRBJ1-2, with D perhaps matching TRBD1 (5 bases). The germline V gene has CDR1 MNHEY and CDR2 SMNVEV (reference sequence). The CDR3 runs 13 residues. The CDR3 here is CASSFRANYGYTF. The CDR3 DNA is TGCGCCAGCAGCTTCAGGGCTAACTATGGCTACACCTTC.

This clonotype has a count of ten or more. This rearrangement joins TRBV12-3 or TRBV12-4 to TRBJ2-5; D gene uncertain. V was cut by 2 bases and J by 0 bases, with 7 bases left in between. CDR3 length equals 14 residues. In DNA form, the CDR3 reads TGTGCCAGCAGTTTACCCCCGAACCAAGAGACCCAGTACTTC. The encoded protein is CASSLPPNQETQYF.

This clonotype was seen repeatedly, ten times or more. The chain employs TRBV28 and TRBJ1-5; D perhaps matches TRBD1 (6 bases). Per the germline V gene, CDR1 is MDHEN and CDR2 is SYDVKM. Trimming stripped 2 bases from V and 0 bases from J, with 11 bases between. This CDR3 comprises 16 residues. The CDR3 DNA follows: TGTGCCAGCAGTTTAGGGACACCTTATAGCAATCAGCCCCAGCATTTT. It yields the protein CASSLGTPYSNQPQHF.

The chain employs TRBV27 and TRBJ1-1; D gene unclear. The CDR3 is made up of 16 amino acids. Deletions cut 7 bases from V and 1 base from J, with 19 bases between. Germline V gene sequence: CDR1 MNHEY, CDR2 SMNVEV (reference sequence). The CDR3: CASTKSRRLENTEAFF. The DNA of the CDR3 is TGTGCCAGCACCAAGTCCAGGCGCCTGGAGAACACTGAAGCTTTCTTT.

In this sample, this clonotype turned up many times. The chain couples TRBV19 to TRBJ1-5, with a weak D call TRBD1 (5 bases). The ends were cut back, 1 base at V and 2 bases at J, with 9 bases in the middle. Per the germline V gene, CDR1 is LNHDA and CDR2 is SQIVND (reference sequence). This CDR3 comprises 15 residues. CDR3 protein: CASSIGSQGNQPQHF. CDR3 coding DNA: TGTGCCAGTAGTATAGGCTCACAGGGCAATCAGCCCCAGCATTTT.

V usage is TRBV6-1 and J usage is TRBJ1-1; D possibly corresponds to TRBD1 (5 bases). There are 15 residues in the CDR3. The V end was cut by 8 bases, the J end by 11 bases, with 27 bases between. The germline CDR1 and CDR2 sequences are MNHNS and SASEGT. The CDR3 DNA is TGTGCCAGCTATCGCCCGGATCTAGCTGGAAGGGACGCTTTCTTT. Translation: CASYRPDLAGRDAFF.

This clonotype has a count of ten or more. V gene TRBV3-1 combines with J gene TRBJ2-7, with 8 bases lining up with TRBD1. Germline V gene data show CDR1 as LGHDT and CDR2 as YNNKEL (reference sequence). The CDR3 loop spans 14 amino acids. J gave up 4 bases and V 1 base, and 3 bases lay outside the gene matches. Written as DNA, the CDR3 is TGTGCCAGCAGCCAAGGGGACAGGAGGTACGAGCAGTACTTC. It translates to CASSQGDRRYEQYF.

Worth noting for this clonotype: One end of the junction does not line up with germline, which may come from a read error. This rearrangement joins TRBV29-1 to TRBJ1-5, with D perhaps TRBD1 (5 bases). Looked up from germline, CDR1 is SQVTM and CDR2 is ANQGSEA. This CDR3 region has 12 residues. The DNA of the CDR3 is TGCAGCGTTGAAGATCTTTCAGGGCTCTCTTATTTT. Translated, it gives CSVEDLSGLSYF. The variable domain in full, with the rest retrieved from reference TRBV29-1 and TRBJ1-5, is SAVISQKPSRDICQRGTSLTIQCQVDSQVTMMFWYRQQPGQSLTLIATANQGSEATYESGFVIDKFPISRPNLTFSTLTVSNMSPEDSSIYLCSVEDLSGLSYFGDGTRLSIL.

V usage is TRBV10-1 and J usage is TRBJ2-7, with 11 bases fitting TRBD1. Germline assignment: CDR1 WNHNN and CDR2 SYGVQD (reference sequence). The CDR3 totals 16 residues. The trim removed 2 bases at V and 0 bases at J, leaving 3 bases unmatched. The CDR3 reads CASSEAGQGASYEQYF. DNA of the CDR3: TGCGCCAGCAGTGAGGCAGGACAGGGGGCCTCCTACGAGCAGTACTTC.